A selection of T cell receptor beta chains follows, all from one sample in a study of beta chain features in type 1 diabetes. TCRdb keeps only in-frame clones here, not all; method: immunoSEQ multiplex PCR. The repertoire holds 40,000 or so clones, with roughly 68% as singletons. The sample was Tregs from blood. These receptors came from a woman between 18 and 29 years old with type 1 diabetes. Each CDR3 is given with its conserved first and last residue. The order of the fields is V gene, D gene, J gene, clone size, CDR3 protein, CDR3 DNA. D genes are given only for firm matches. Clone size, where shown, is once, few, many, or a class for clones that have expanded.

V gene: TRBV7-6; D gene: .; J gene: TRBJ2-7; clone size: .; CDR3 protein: CASTRAREGEQYF; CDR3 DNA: TGTGCCAGCACTCGAGCGAGGGAAGGCGAGCAGTACTTC
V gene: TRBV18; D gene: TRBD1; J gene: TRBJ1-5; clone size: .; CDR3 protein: CASSPRTGGDQPQHF; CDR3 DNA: TGTGCCAGCTCACCAAGGACAGGGGGCGATCAGCCCCAGCATTTT
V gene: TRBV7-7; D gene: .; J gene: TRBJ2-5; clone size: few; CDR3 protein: CASSLSGGGTGETQYF; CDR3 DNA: TGTGCCAGCAGCTTATCGGGAGGGGGCACGGGAGAGACCCAGTACTTC
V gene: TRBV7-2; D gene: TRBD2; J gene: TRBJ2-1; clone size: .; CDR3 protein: CASSLTSGPNNEQFF; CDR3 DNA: TGTGCCAGCAGTCTCACTAGCGGACCCAACAATGAGCAGTTCTTC
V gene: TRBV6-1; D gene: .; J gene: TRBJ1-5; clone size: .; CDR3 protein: CASRALGGGQPQHF; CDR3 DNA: TGTGCCAGCAGAGCCCTGGGAGGTGGACAGCCCCAGCATTTT
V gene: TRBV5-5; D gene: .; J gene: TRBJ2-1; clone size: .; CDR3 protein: CASSPNAEEFF; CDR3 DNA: TGTGCCAGCAGCCCCAACGCGGAAGAGTTCTTC
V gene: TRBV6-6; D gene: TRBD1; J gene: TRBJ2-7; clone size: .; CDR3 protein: CASSSPRGPDEQYF; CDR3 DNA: TGTGCCAGCAGCAGCCCCAGGGGGCCCGACGAGCAGTACTTC
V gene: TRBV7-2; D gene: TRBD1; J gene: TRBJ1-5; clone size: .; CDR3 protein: CASSSTGTGSQPQHF; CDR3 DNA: TGTGCCAGCAGCTCCACCGGGACAGGTTCCCAGCCCCAGCATTTT
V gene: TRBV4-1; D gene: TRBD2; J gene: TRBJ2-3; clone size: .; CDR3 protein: CASSQEPGEGLAGYF; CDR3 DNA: TGCGCCAGCAGCCAAGAACCAGGGGAAGGCCTAGCGGGATATTTT
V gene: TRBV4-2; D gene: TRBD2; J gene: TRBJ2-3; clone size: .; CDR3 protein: CASSPSAGGAGDTQYF; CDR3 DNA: TGTGCCAGCAGCCCTTCGGCCGGGGGGGCCGGGGATACGCAGTATTTT
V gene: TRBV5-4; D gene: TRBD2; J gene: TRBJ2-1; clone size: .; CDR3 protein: CASSLGLAVSYNEQFF; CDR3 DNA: TGTGCCAGCAGCTTGGGCCTAGCGGTCTCCTACAATGAGCAGTTCTTC
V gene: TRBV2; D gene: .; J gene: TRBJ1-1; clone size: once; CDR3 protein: CASSFQGVAFF; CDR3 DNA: TGTGCCAGCAGTTTTCAGGGTGTAGCTTTCTTT
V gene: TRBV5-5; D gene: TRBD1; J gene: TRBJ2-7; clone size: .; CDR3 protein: CASSLPGQGYEQYF; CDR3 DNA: TGTGCCAGCAGCCTGCCGGGACAGGGCTACGAGCAGTACTTC
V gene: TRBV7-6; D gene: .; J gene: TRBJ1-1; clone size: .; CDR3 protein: CASSSGHMNTEAFF; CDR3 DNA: TGTGCCAGCAGCTCGGGACATATGAACACTGAAGCTTTCTTT
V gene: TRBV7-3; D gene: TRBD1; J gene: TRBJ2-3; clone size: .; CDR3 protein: CASSSMGQGATDTQYF; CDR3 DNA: TGTGCCAGCAGCTCCATGGGACAGGGGGCAACAGATACGCAGTATTTT
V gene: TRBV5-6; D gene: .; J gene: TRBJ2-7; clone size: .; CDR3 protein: CASSVKGTPSYEQYF; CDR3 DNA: TGTGCCAGCAGCGTTAAGGGGACACCTTCCTACGAGCAGTACTTC
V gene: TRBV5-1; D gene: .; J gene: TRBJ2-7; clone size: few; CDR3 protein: CASSLAPGSYEQYF; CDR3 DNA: TGCGCCAGCAGCTTGGCCCCGGGGAGTTACGAGCAGTACTTC
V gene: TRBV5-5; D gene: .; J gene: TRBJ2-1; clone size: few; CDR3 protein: CASSLGVGSGTSGEQFF; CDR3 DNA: TGTGCCAGCAGCTTAGGGGTGGGTAGCGGCACCTCAGGGGAGCAGTTCTTC
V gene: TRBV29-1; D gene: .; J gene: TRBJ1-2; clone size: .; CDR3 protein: CSAESGGRVGYTF; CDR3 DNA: TGCAGCGCCGAGTCGGGGGGCAGGGTTGGCTACACCTTC
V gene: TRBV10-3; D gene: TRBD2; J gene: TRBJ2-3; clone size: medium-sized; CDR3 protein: CAIRTSGNTDTQYF; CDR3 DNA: TGTGCCATCAGGACTAGCGGAAACACAGATACGCAGTATTTT
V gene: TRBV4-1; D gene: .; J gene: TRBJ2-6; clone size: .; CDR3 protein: CASSRYGANVLTF; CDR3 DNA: TGCGCCAGCAGCCGTTATGGGGCCAACGTCCTGACTTTC
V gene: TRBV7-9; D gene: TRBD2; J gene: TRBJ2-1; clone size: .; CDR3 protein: CASTEVAGVGEQFF; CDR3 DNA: TGTGCCAGCACGGAGGTAGCGGGGGTTGGTGAGCAGTTCTTC
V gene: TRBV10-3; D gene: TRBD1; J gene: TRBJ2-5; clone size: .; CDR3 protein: CAIGGQVPLGTQYF; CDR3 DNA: TGTGCCATAGGGGGACAGGTGCCACTTGGGACCCAGTACTTC
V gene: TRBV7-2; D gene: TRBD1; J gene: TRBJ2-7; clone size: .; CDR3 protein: CASSLARTGQPYEQYF; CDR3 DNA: TGTGCCAGCAGCTTAGCCAGGACAGGCCAGCCCTACGAGCAGTACTTC
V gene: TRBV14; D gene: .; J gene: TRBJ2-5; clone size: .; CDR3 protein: CASSQEQTGQETQYF; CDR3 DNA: TGTGCCAGCAGCCAAGAGCAGACAGGTCAAGAGACCCAGTACTTC
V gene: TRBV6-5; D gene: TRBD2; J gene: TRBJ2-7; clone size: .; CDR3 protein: CASSLLLSGIHEQYF; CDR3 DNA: TGTGCCAGCAGTCTACTTCTAAGCGGGATCCACGAGCAGTACTTC
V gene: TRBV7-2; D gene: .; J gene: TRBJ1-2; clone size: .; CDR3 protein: CASSPGPGRGNYGYTF; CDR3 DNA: TGTGCCAGCAGCCCCGGGCCGGGGAGGGGGAACTATGGCTACACCTTC
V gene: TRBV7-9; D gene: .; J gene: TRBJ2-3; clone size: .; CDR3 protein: CASSLETPPTQYF; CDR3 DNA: TGTGCCAGCAGCTTAGAGACTCCCCCTACGCAGTATTTT
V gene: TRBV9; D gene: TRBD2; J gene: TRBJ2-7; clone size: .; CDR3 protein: CASSFGTSGSTGEQYF; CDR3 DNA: TGTGCCAGCAGCTTCGGGACTAGCGGGAGTACGGGCGAGCAGTACTTC
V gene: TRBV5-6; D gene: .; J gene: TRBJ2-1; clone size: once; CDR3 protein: CASSPVRVGEQFF; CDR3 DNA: TGTGCCAGCAGCCCAGTGCGCGTCGGGGAGCAGTTCTTC
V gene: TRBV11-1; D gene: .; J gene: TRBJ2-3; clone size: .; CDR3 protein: CASSSGDTQYF; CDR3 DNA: TGTGCCAGCAGCTCCGGAGATACGCAGTATTTT
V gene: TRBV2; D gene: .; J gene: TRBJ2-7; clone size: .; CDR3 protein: CASNPHSGYEQYF; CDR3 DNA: TGTGCCAGCAATCCTCACTCCGGCTACGAGCAGTACTTC